This T cell receptor (beta chain) emerged from a study of cytomegalovirus exposure and HLA in healthy donors. CDR1 MDHEN and CDR2 SYDVKM come from the germline V gene. V trimming: 7 bases; J trimming: 7 bases; junction bases outside the gene matches: 11. The CDR3 sequence is 15 residues long. PCR primers comprised 60 Vbeta and 13 Jbeta primers. The table came from immunoSEQ multiplex PCR; TCRdb's copy has only in-frame clones and leaves some out. Of approximately 97,000 clones listed, roughly three quarters are singletons. This receptor was identified in a male donor in good health and CMV-seropositive. The specimen was PBMCs. The chain uses TRBV28 and TRBJ2-1; 9 nucleotides line up with TRBD2. CDR3 nucleotide sequence: TGTGCCAGCACCCTTGAGCTAGCGGGAAGGAATGAGCAGTTCTTC. This gives the protein CASTLELAGRNEQFF.